The table lists the clone carrying this T cell receptor (beta chain) with many counts. Its target is unknown. The CDR3 runs 13 residues. V lost 7 bases to trimming and J lost 6 bases, with 14 bases between them. Per the germline V gene, CDR1 is MDHEN and CDR2 is SYDVKM. Library preparation tagged each individual cDNA molecule with a unique molecular identifier. A single record per CDR3 protein comes from TCRdb applying MiXCR to the RACE reads. In the table there are about 380,000 distinct CDR3 sequences, about 5.1% of which are singletons. The data were obtained in a study of human T cells and chemical hapten exposure. Time point meaning: pre-sensitization, week 0. Noted treatment: therapeutic diphenylcyclopropenone sensitization with weekly scalp DPC. Non-pregnant alopecia patients aged 18 to 70, suitable for DPC therapy. Study results and caveats: Sensitization with DPC brought no change to TCRs above 1 in 1000 in frequency.

The rearrangement uses TRBV28 and TRBJ2-3; D is uncertain. This receptor was identified in a woman between 50 and 59 years old with alopecia areata. Some clones in this sample may be carry-over from other donors' samples. The sample consisted of whole blood, taken in connection with sensitization to the hapten diphenylcyclopropenone (DPC). CDR3 DNA sequence: TGTGCCAGCACCAGGAACGCGGAGGATACGCAGTATTTT. It encodes CASTRNAEDTQYF.